This T cell receptor beta chain appears in the sequencing data of a study of CD8+ T cells in alopecia areata. RNA extraction and reverse transcription yielded cDNA as sequencing template. The data were produced by immunoSEQ multiplex PCR, yet TCRdb's version contains in-frame clones alone and is incomplete. Of approximately 100,000 clones in the sample, 55% are singletons; the top ten hold 8.8%. CDR1 is MNHEY, CDR2 SMNVEV, per germline (reference sequence). Losses at the gene ends were 5 bases for V and 0 bases for J; bases not matched to a gene: 4. The CDR3 totals 15 residues. Overall study results and limits: Among the cells sequenced in scalp samples are also the resident alphabeta T cells of normal skin. Normal scalp had lower clonality than lesional scalp, with alopecia totalis/universalis lesions showing this most strongly.

This clone has at least ten counts. Its target is unknown. The gene calls are TRBV27 and TRBJ2-1, with 7 bases aligning to TRBD2. The sequence was collected from a human donor in good health. Sequencing was done on a sample of CD4+ T cells sorted from blood. CDR3 sequence reads: CASSLPGGSYNEQFF. CDR3 in DNA: TGTGCCAGCAGTCTCCCGGGGGGCTCCTACAATGAGCAGTTCTTC.